What follows are 27 T cell receptor beta chains derived from one specimen sequenced in a study of CD8 T cells in Susac syndrome. Reverse transcription used 0.5 to 1 ug RNA and random hexamers. Each CDR3 protein is one row after TCRdb ran MiXCR on the immunoSEQ multiplex PCR reads. The sample lists 150,000 or so distinct CDR3 sequences; approximately 93% were seen once. The source material was CD4+ T cells from PBMCs. These receptors were obtained from a human donor with multiple sclerosis.

V is TRBV19 and J is TRBJ2-5, with D maybe TRBD2 (6 bases). CDR3 size: 15 residues. In germline, CDR1 is LNHDA, CDR2 SQIVND (reference sequence). The V end was cut by 7 bases, the J end by 4 bases, with 19 bases between. CDR3 sequence reads: CASTQTPGVRETQYF. In DNA, the CDR3 is TGTGCCAGTACCCAAACCCCGGGGGTACGAGAGACCCAGTACTTC.

This clonotype was counted once. The rearrangement links TRBV6-2 or TRBV6-3 to TRBJ1-2; D gene ambiguous. This CDR3 is 15 amino acids long. The germline V and J ends were trimmed by 3 bases and 3 bases, with 14 bases remaining between them. Germline V lookup: CDR1 MNHEY, CDR2 SVGEGT. The CDR3 coding sequence is TGTGCCAGCAGTTATGGGTCCGCGTTCTACTATGGCTACACCTTC. Translated, it gives CASSYGSAFYYGYTF.

The count of this clonotype is one. The J gene is TRBJ2-1, the V gene TRBV5-6; D is undetermined. V was cut by 0 bases and J by 5 bases, with 15 bases left in between. CDR1 and CDR2 (germline): SGHDT, YYEEEE. The CDR3 totals 16 residues. The CDR3 reads CASSLVGSTVHNEQFF. CDR3 nucleotides: TGTGCCAGCAGCTTGGTGGGTAGCACGGTCCACAATGAGCAGTTCTTC.

The chain employs TRBV20-1 and TRBJ2-4, with D perhaps matching TRBD2 (5 bases). V was pared by 7 bases and J by 5 bases, with 15 bases between. The V gene's germline CDR1 is DFQATT and CDR2 SNEGSKA (reference sequence). The CDR3 has 13 amino acids. As DNA, the CDR3 is TGCAGTGTTGAAGACTACGATCAAAACATTCAGTACTTC. Encoded protein: CSVEDYDQNIQYF.

J is TRBJ2-5 and V is TRBV30; 12 bases are shared with TRBD2. Germline V gives CDR1 GTSNPN, CDR2 SVGIG (reference sequence). The CDR3 has 15 residues. V was clipped by 4 bases and J by 5 bases; unmatched bases: 8. CDR3: CAWTPGLAGKETQYF. In nucleotides, the CDR3 is TGTGCCTGGACCCCCGGACTAGCGGGAAAGGAGACCCAGTACTTC.

CDR3 amino acids: CSAQEGNTEAFF. CDR3 bases: TGCAGTGCCCAGGAGGGGAACACTGAAGCTTTCTTT. V gene TRBV20-1 combines with J gene TRBJ1-1; D is unresolved. Per germline, CDR1 DFQATT and CDR2 SNEGSKA (reference sequence). The CDR3 extends over 12 amino acids. With 6 bases removed from V and 1 base from J, the gap between germline ends came to 9 bases.

The chain combines TRBV28 with TRBJ2-3; no clear D. The CDR3 sequence is 13 residues long. V dropped 6 bases and J dropped 7 bases, with 14 bases sitting between them. Germline CDR1 is MDHEN and CDR2 is SYDVKM. Here the CDR3 reads CASREGTLNTQYF. CDR3 DNA sequence: TGTGCCAGCAGAGAAGGTACCCTAAATACGCAGTATTTT.

This clonotype has just one count. The J gene is TRBJ2-4, the V gene TRBV5-1; D unresolved. This CDR3 is built from 14 residues. Trimming took off 6 bases at V and 6 bases at J, with 16 bases between the two ends. In germline, CDR1 is SGHRS, CDR2 YFSETQ. The DNA of the CDR3 is TGCGCCAGCACTTCGCTACGGGCGCCAAACATTCAGTACTTC. Translation gives CASTSLRAPNIQYF.

This clonotype has just one count. V and J are TRBV3-1 and TRBJ2-7, with TRBD2 matching 14 bases. The V gene end was trimmed by 3 bases and the J gene end by 12 bases; junction bases not matched to a gene: 4. CDR3 length: 13 residues. The V gene's germline CDR1 is LGHDT and CDR2 YNNKEL (reference sequence). CDR3 protein: CASSQGLAGVPYF. In DNA, the CDR3 is TGTGCCAGCAGCCAGGGACTAGCGGGAGTTCCGTACTTC.

The CDR3 bases are TGTGCCAGCAGCCCTGGGGTAGGAGTCGTTTTAGGGGACATTCAGTACTTC. It codes for CASSPGVGVVLGDIQYF. The rearrangement links TRBV7-9 to TRBJ2-4; tentatively, D is TRBD1 (5 bases). Trimming shortened V by 5 bases and J by 8 bases, and 25 bases separated the two germline ends. Per the germline V gene, CDR1 is SEHNR and CDR2 is FQNEAQ (reference sequence). The CDR3 has 17 amino acids.

The chain joins TRBV28 to TRBJ2-5; 10 bases fit TRBD2. Trimming removed 5 bases from V and 5 bases from J; junction bases left unmatched: 2. This CDR3 has 13 residues. From germline, CDR1 is MDHEN and CDR2 SYDVKM. The CDR3 coding sequence is TGTGCCAGCAGTGGGACTAGCGCGGAGACCCAGTACTTC. Amino acids: CASSGTSAETQYF.

The chain uses TRBV7-9 and TRBJ1-4; a weak D match, TRBD1 (6 bases). Germline CDR1 reads SEHNR; CDR2 reads FQNEAQ (reference sequence). V lost 2 bases and J lost 8, with 12 bases in between. This CDR3 has 14 residues. The CDR3 loop reads CASSLPGAGEKLFF. For the CDR3, the DNA is TGTGCCAGCAGCTTACCGGGGGCAGGGGAAAAACTGTTTTTT.

The rearrangement links TRBV7-9 to TRBJ2-2; no clear D gene. CDR1 and CDR2 (germline): SEHNR, FQNEAQ (reference sequence). Trimming cost V 3 bases and J 7 bases, with 12 bases left between them. The CDR3 loop spans 14 amino acids. CDR3 in amino acids: CASSLTWVNGELFF. For the CDR3, the DNA is TGTGCCAGCAGCTTGACCTGGGTAAACGGGGAGCTGTTTTTT.

The sample holds one count of this clonotype. The rearrangement links TRBV20-1 to TRBJ1-5; possibly TRBD1 for D (5 bases). V lost 3 bases, J lost 9 bases, and 15 bases lay in between. This CDR3 comprises 13 residues. Germline CDR1 is DFQATT and CDR2 is SNEGSKA (reference sequence). Written as DNA, the CDR3 is TGCAGTGCTAGGTCGTCAGGGCGGATGCCCCAGCATTTT. Amino acid sequence: CSARSSGRMPQHF.

This chain joins TRBV7-2 and TRBJ1-1, with TRBD1 as a possible D gene (6 bases). The ends were cut back, 0 bases at V and 6 bases at J, with 14 bases in the middle. This CDR3 is 15 amino acids long. Germline V CDR1 and CDR2: SGHTA, FQGNSA. CDR3 nucleotides: TGTGCCAGCAGCTTAGCTTTAGGGGGTTACGCTGAAGCTTTCTTT. Amino acids: CASSLALGGYAEAFF.

This chain uses TRBV2 with TRBJ1-5; no definite D call. This CDR3 is built from 11 residues. The V end was cut by 4 bases, the J end by 13 bases, with 11 bases between. CDR1 is SNHLY, CDR2 FYNNEI, per germline. The CDR3 sequence is CASSGSTPQHF. Written as DNA, the CDR3 is TGTGCCAGCAGTGGGAGCACGCCGCAGCATTTT.

The CDR3 protein is CASSEGYPGGNTIYF. The DNA for the CDR3 is TGCGCCAGCAGTGAGGGGTATCCTGGAGGAAACACCATATATTTT. V usage is TRBV10-2 and J usage is TRBJ1-3; D is ambiguous. This CDR3 comprises 15 residues. Looked up from germline, CDR1 is WSHSY and CDR2 is SAAADI. The ends were cut back, 2 bases at V and 4 bases at J, with 12 bases in the middle.

V usage is TRBV4-1 and J usage is TRBJ2-1; tentatively, D is TRBD1 or TRBD2 (5 bases each). In germline, CDR1 is MGHRA, CDR2 YSYEKL. The germline V and J ends were trimmed by 3 bases and 2 bases, with 11 bases remaining between them. The CDR3 is made up of 15 amino acids. CDR3 region: CASSQHQGAYNEQFF. The CDR3 nucleotides are TGCGCCAGCAGCCAGCATCAGGGAGCCTACAATGAGCAGTTCTTC.

The genes are TRBV19 and TRBJ2-7; D may correspond to TRBD1 or TRBD2 (6 bases each). This CDR3 has 13 residues. Germline V gene sequence: CDR1 LNHDA, CDR2 SQIVND (reference sequence). The V end was cut by 2 bases, the J end by 4 bases, with 9 bases between. CDR3: CASSITGRYEQYF. The DNA for the CDR3 is TGTGCCAGTAGTATAACAGGGAGGTACGAGCAGTACTTC.

V usage is TRBV6-5 and J usage is TRBJ2-5, with 9 nucleotides matching TRBD2. This CDR3 is built from 16 residues. Losses at the gene ends were 0 bases for V and 5 bases for J; bases not matched to a gene: 7. Germline CDR1 is MNHEY and CDR2 is SVGAGI. CDR3 protein: CASSYSISGSSETQYF. The DNA of the CDR3 is TGTGCCAGCAGTTACTCGATTAGCGGGAGCTCTGAGACCCAGTACTTC.

Only one count was recorded for this clonotype. The chain employs TRBV29-1 and TRBJ2-3; D is tentatively TRBD1 or TRBD2 (7 bases each). Germline V CDR1 and CDR2: SQVTM, ANQGSEA. The CDR3 totals 16 residues. V shed 1 base and J shed 4 bases, with 18 bases lying between them. CDR3 bases: TGCAGCGTTGAAGGCCAGTCCAGGGGGGGGTCAGATACGCAGTATTTT. Its translation is CSVEGQSRGGSDTQYF.

The chain uses TRBV24-1 and TRBJ2-7, with 7 bases identical to TRBD2. V lost 5 bases to trimming and J lost 5 bases; unmatched junction nucleotides: 2. The CDR3 covers 12 residues. Germline loops: CDR1 KGHDR, CDR2 SFDVKD. The CDR3 DNA follows: TGTGCCACCAGTGCTCGGGGGGACGAGCAGTACTTC. Translating gives CATSARGDEQYF.

The chain is built from TRBV12-3 or TRBV12-4 and TRBJ2-1, with 10 bases identical to TRBD2. Germline trimming cut 1 base from V and 6 bases from J; bases unmatched to any gene: 3. There are 15 residues in the CDR3. The CDR3 spells CASSLVAGGRNEQFF. The CDR3 DNA sequence: TGTGCCAGCAGTTTAGTAGCGGGAGGCCGCAATGAGCAGTTCTTC.

The gene calls are TRBV6-2 or TRBV6-3 and TRBJ2-3; TRBD2 aligns across 9 bases. The J segment lost 3 bases and the V segment lost 6 bases, leaving 7 bases of the junction unmatched. This CDR3 is built from 15 residues. Germline V gene sequence: CDR1 MNHEY, CDR2 SVGEGT. This CDR3 is CASSDASGNTDTQYF. In DNA form, the CDR3 reads TGTGCCAGCAGCGACGCTAGCGGGAATACAGATACGCAGTATTTT.

The rearrangement links TRBV2 to TRBJ1-2, with 8 bases lining up with TRBD1. J was trimmed by 4 bases and V by 11 bases; bases with no gene match: 9. This CDR3 is built from 13 residues. Germline V gives CDR1 SNHLY, CDR2 FYNNEI. The CDR3 bases are TGTGCCGGGGCGACAGGGGACGCCTATGGCTACACCTTC. Translated: CAGATGDAYGYTF.

V and J are TRBV20-1 and TRBJ2-6; D uncertain. Germline loops: CDR1 DFQATT, CDR2 SNEGSKA (reference sequence). The V and J ends lost 4 bases and 1 base respectively, with 5 bases between them. The CDR3 extends over 13 amino acids. CDR3 loop: CSATVSGANVLTF. CDR3 nucleotides: TGCAGTGCTACAGTATCTGGGGCCAACGTCCTGACTTTC.

This sequence joins TRBV27 and TRBJ2-3; unclear D gene. Trimming removed 5 bases at V and 4 bases at J, with 7 bases between. CDR3 size: 12 residues. Per germline, CDR1 MNHEY and CDR2 SMNVEV (reference sequence). CDR3: CASSRPSDTQYF. The CDR3 DNA is TGTGCCAGCAGTCGGCCTTCAGATACGCAGTATTTT.